The clone carrying this TCR beta chain was found a few times. The sample is drawn from a study of blood T cell repertoires in COVID-19. Study information: PBMCs, B-cell-depleted T cells, or T cells provided the cDNA or gDNA that made up the material.

Assay used: immunoSEQ multiplex PCR; TCRdb lists only in-frame clones, some missing. The profile shows 150,000 or so clones, 70% to 85% of them singletons. Germline V lookup: CDR1 WNHNN, CDR2 SYGVQD (reference sequence). The CDR3 sequence is 16 residues long. V lost 4 bases, J lost 6 bases, and 12 bases stayed unmatched. Sequencing was done on a sample of peripheral blood. This receptor was identified in a woman aged 55-69 years with acute or convalescent COVID-19. This chain connects TRBV10-1 to TRBJ2-1, with 7 bases that match TRBD2. The DNA of the CDR3 is TGCGCCAGCAGTGCCCTGACTAGCCCGTATCGCAATGAGCAGTTCTTC. As protein: CASSALTSPYRNEQFF.